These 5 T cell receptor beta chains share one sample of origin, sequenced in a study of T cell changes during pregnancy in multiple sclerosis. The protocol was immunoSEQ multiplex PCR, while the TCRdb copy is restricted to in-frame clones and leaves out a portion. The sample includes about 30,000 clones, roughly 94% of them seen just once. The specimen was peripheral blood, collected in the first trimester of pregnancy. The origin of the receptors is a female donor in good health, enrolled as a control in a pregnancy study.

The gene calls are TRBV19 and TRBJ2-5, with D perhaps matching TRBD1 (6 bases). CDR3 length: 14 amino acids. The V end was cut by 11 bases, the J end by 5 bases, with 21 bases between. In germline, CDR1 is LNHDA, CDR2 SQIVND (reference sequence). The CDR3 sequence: CAPRATGSRETQYF. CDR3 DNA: TGTGCCCCTAGGGCGACAGGCTCTAGGGAGACCCAGTACTTC.

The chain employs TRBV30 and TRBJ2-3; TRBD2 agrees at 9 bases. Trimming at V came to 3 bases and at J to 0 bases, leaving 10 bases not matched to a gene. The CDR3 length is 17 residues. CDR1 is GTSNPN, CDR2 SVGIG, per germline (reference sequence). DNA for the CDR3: TGTGCCTGGAGCCGGAGTTTAGCGGGAGTCAGCACAGATACGCAGTATTTT. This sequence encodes CAWSRSLAGVSTDTQYF.

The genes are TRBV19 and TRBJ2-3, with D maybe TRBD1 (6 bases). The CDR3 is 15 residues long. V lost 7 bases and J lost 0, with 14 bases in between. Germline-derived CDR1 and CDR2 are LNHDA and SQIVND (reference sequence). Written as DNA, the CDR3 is TGTGCCAGTACCGGGGACACCTCTAGCACAGATACGCAGTATTTT. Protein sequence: CASTGDTSSTDTQYF.

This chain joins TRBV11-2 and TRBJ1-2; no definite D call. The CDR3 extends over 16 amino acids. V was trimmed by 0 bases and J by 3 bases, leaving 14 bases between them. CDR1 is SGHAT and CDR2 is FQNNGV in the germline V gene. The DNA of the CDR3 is TGTGCCAGCAGCTTAGATTCAGAGCAGACATACTATGGCTACACCTTC. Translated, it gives CASSLDSEQTYYGYTF.

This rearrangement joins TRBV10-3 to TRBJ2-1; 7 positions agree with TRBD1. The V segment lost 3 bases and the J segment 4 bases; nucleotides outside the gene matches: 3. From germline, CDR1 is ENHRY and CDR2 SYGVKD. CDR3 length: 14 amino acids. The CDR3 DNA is TGTGCCATCAGTGAAGGGACAGCGTACAATGAGCAGTTCTTC. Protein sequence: CAISEGTAYNEQFF.